This T cell receptor (beta chain) was documented in a study of T cells in localized non-small cell lung cancer. Using immunoSEQ multiplex PCR, the repertoire was profiled, and TCRdb retains in-frame clones only, with some absent. The sample has roughly 27,000 clones; roughly 88% are singletons. Trimming removed 1 base from V and 4 bases from J, with 13 bases in between. CDR1 SGHTA and CDR2 FQGNSA come from the germline V gene. The CDR3 runs 15 residues. Sequencing was performed on peripheral blood, taken before any cancer treatment. This receptor was identified in a woman aged 40 to 75 with stage I lung adenocarcinoma. The V and J genes are TRBV7-2 and TRBJ1-1, with a possible D match to TRBD1 (5 bases). This chain's CDR3 is CASSLEGGAVTEAFF. The CDR3 coding sequence is TGTGCCAGCAGCTTAGAGGGAGGGGCGGTCACTGAAGCTTTCTTT.